One sample yielded the 26 T cell receptor beta chains listed below, sequenced in a study of response to subunit inactivated influenza vaccine. TCRdb reanalysed the RT-PCR reads using MiXCR and keeps one entry per CDR3 protein. Among fewer than 700,000 distinct CDR3 sequences, over 10% were seen once, and the ten largest hold around 13%. The sample here was PBMCs from blood, taken 35 to 45 days after vaccination. These receptors came from a man aged 50 to 60 who received an inactivated influenza vaccine.

The chain carries TRBV4-1 and TRBJ2-4; D ambiguous. The CDR3 has 15 residues. V lost 1 base, J lost 1 base, and 8 bases lay in between. Germline CDR1 and CDR2: MGHRA and YSYEKL. CDR3 region: CASSQGYLAKNIQYF. CDR3 DNA: TGCGCCAGCAGCCAAGGCTACCTGGCCAAAAACATTCAGTACTTC.

This clonotype turned up a few times. The chain joins TRBV20-1 to TRBJ2-7, with TRBD1 matching over 9 bases. This CDR3 comprises 14 residues. V lost 2 bases and J lost 4; bases outside the gene matches: 6. Germline loops: CDR1 DFQATT, CDR2 SNEGSKA (reference sequence). The DNA of the CDR3 is TGCAGTGCTAGAAATACAGGGGGCCGATACGAGCAGTACTTC. Amino acid sequence: CSARNTGGRYEQYF.

This clonotype was counted ten times or more. The chain carries TRBV12-3 or TRBV12-4 and TRBJ2-1; 10 bases are shared with TRBD2. After removal of 5 bases from V and 0 bases from J, the junction contained 7 bases not matched to a gene. The CDR3 extends over 17 amino acids. CDR3 DNA sequence: TGTGCCAGCAGTGAAACTAGCGGGATTTTCTCCTACAATGAGCAGTTCTTC. This translates into CASSETSGIFSYNEQFF.

This clonotype was counted at least ten times. One junction end disagrees with the germline gene, perhaps due to a read error. The CDR3 nucleotides are TGTGCCAGCAGCTTAGCCGGCAGCCAAGAGACCCAGTACTTC. It specifies CASSLAGSQETQYF. This rearrangement joins TRBV5-1 to TRBJ2-5; unclear D gene. The CDR3 is made up of 14 amino acids. Germline CDR1 SGHRS, CDR2 YFSETQ.

This clonotype was counted only a few times. The rearrangement links TRBV12-3 or TRBV12-4 to TRBJ2-5, with 10 positions matching TRBD1. The CDR3 runs 20 residues. J was trimmed by 9 bases and V by 3 bases; bases with no gene match: 25. As DNA, the CDR3 is TGTGCCAGCAGTTTGGGAGACCTCCCGGGACAGGGGACAGTCAAGAGGGCCCAGTACTTC. Residues: CASSLGDLPGQGTVKRAQYF.

The chain carries TRBV6-5 and TRBJ1-1; D remains ambiguous. Trimming left V 2 bases short and J 6 bases short, with 10 bases between. The length of the CDR3 is 13 residues. In germline, CDR1 is MNHEY, CDR2 SVGAGI. Written as DNA, the CDR3 is TGTGCCAGCAGTTACGGTGGGAGAGCTGAAGCTTTCTTT. Translated: CASSYGGRAEAFF.

This clonotype was observed a handful of times. The chain is built from TRBV9 and TRBJ1-1, with 12 nucleotides matching TRBD1. CDR1 is SGDLS and CDR2 is YYNGEE in the germline V gene. This CDR3 has 18 residues. J gave up 2 bases and V 4 bases, and 12 bases lay outside the gene matches. The CDR3 here is CASSSSPGQGAFNTEAFF. DNA of the CDR3: TGTGCCAGCAGCTCGAGCCCGGGACAGGGGGCTTTTAACACTGAAGCTTTCTTT.

This clonotype appeared a few times. This chain links TRBV10-3 with TRBJ2-3; D gene ambiguous. V was pared by 0 bases and J by 4 bases, with 11 bases between. The CDR3 is made up of 15 amino acids. Per the germline V gene, CDR1 is ENHRY and CDR2 is SYGVKD. The CDR3: CAISESRPAPDTQYF. The CDR3, as DNA: TGTGCCATCAGTGAGTCTAGACCCGCGCCAGATACGCAGTATTTT.

V usage is TRBV20-1 and J usage is TRBJ1-6; TRBD1 matches at 9 bases. V lost 2 bases to trimming and J lost 10 bases; unmatched junction nucleotides: 3. CDR1 and CDR2 from the germline V gene are DFQATT and SNEGSKA (reference sequence). The CDR3 has 13 amino acids. In DNA form, the CDR3 reads TGCAGTGCTAGAAGGGACAGGGTCTCACCCCTCCACTTT. The encoded protein is CSARRDRVSPLHF.

This sequence joins TRBV16 and TRBJ1-3; D ambiguous. The CDR3 loop spans 13 amino acids. V was shortened by 0 bases and J by 5 bases, with 5 bases between the two germline ends. CDR1 KGHSY and CDR2 FQNENV come from the germline V gene. This CDR3 reads CASSQSSRNTIYF. Here the CDR3 DNA reads TGTGCCAGCAGCCAATCGTCCCGAAACACCATATATTTT.

V gene TRBV11-1 combines with J gene TRBJ2-1; D unresolved. The CDR3 covers 18 residues. V was trimmed by 1 base and J by 0 bases, leaving 16 bases between them. Per germline, CDR1 SGHAT and CDR2 FQDESV (reference sequence). This chain's CDR3 is CASSLGYGLSFSYNEQFF. CDR3 DNA sequence: TGTGCCAGCAGCTTAGGGTACGGGCTCTCCTTCTCCTACAATGAGCAGTTCTTC.

This clonotype was observed many times. The V and J genes are TRBV10-3 and TRBJ2-5; 13 nucleotides align to TRBD2. CDR1 is ENHRY, CDR2 SYGVKD, per germline. The CDR3 is 16 residues long. The V gene end was trimmed by 7 bases and the J gene end by 5 bases; junction bases not matched to a gene: 10. Here the CDR3 reads CAIKGEGLAGLETQYF. CDR3 sequence (DNA): TGTGCCATCAAGGGCGAGGGACTAGCGGGGTTGGAGACCCAGTACTTC.

CDR3 nucleotides: TGTGCCAGCAGATACCAGGGCTCAGGCTACACCTTC. Amino acids: CASRYQGSGYTF. The V and J genes are TRBV6-5 and TRBJ1-2, with a tentative D call TRBD1 (5 bases). The germline gives CDR1 MNHEY, CDR2 SVGAGI. Trimming took off 6 bases at V and 8 bases at J, with 13 bases between the two ends. This CDR3 has 12 residues.

V gene TRBV6-2 or TRBV6-3 combines with J gene TRBJ1-6; no definite D call. This CDR3 spans 13 amino acids. Germline V gives CDR1 MNHEY, CDR2 SVGEGT. With 1 base removed from V and 12 bases from J, the gap between germline ends came to 10 bases. Here the CDR3 reads CASSYLGGQPLHF. The CDR3 DNA is TGTGCCAGCAGTTACTTGGGCGGCCAACCCCTCCACTTT.

This chain connects TRBV5-1 to TRBJ2-2; the match to TRBD1 covers 9 bases. J was trimmed by 4 bases and V by 5 bases; bases with no gene match: 12. The V gene's germline CDR1 is SGHRS and CDR2 YFSETQ. CDR3 length equals 17 residues. The CDR3 nucleotides are TGCGCCAGCAGTTTTGACACGGACAGGGGAGGCACCGGGGAGCTGTTTTTT. It yields the protein CASSFDTDRGGTGELFF.

The chain joins TRBV10-3 to TRBJ2-7; 11 nucleotides match TRBD2. The germline V gene has CDR1 ENHRY and CDR2 SYGVKD. The CDR3 loop spans 17 amino acids. Trimming cost V 4 bases and J 0 bases; bases outside gene matches: 8. This CDR3 is CAISVASGGLSSYEQYF. CDR3 coding DNA: TGTGCCATCAGTGTGGCTAGCGGGGGGCTAAGCTCCTACGAGCAGTACTTC.

In its sample, this clonotype was seen a few times. CDR3 DNA: TGTGCCATCAGTGAGGCCAGGTCGGTCGACGAGCAGTACTTC. Its protein is CAISEARSVDEQYF. This chain links TRBV10-3 with TRBJ2-7; D is unresolved. With 2 bases removed from V and 5 bases from J, the gap between germline ends came to 13 bases. The germline CDR1 and CDR2 sequences are ENHRY and SYGVKD. This CDR3 comprises 14 residues.

This clonotype was detected a few times. The chain carries TRBV10-3 and TRBJ2-7, with a possible D match to TRBD2 (5 bases). Germline CDR1 and CDR2: ENHRY and SYGVKD. V lost 0 bases and J lost 5, with 8 bases in between. This CDR3 comprises 13 residues. The CDR3 DNA is TGTGCCATCAGTGAGTCGACTATCGACGAGCAGTACTTC. Its translation is CAISESTIDEQYF.

The genes are TRBV14 and TRBJ2-1, with D perhaps being TRBD1 or TRBD2 (5 bases each). The CDR3 length is 18 residues. Germline CDR1 SGHDN, CDR2 FVKESK. Trimming took off 0 bases at V and 5 bases at J, with 20 bases between the two ends. The CDR3 is CASSQEGENSPGHNEQFF. The CDR3 nucleotides read TGTGCCAGCAGCCAAGAGGGAGAAAACAGCCCAGGGCACAATGAGCAGTTCTTC. Using reference TRBV14 and TRBJ2-1 for the parts outside the CDR3, the full variable domain is EAGVTQFPSHSVIEKGQTVTLRCDPISGHDNLYWYRRVMGKEIKFLLHFVKESKQDESGMPNNRFLAERTGGTYSTLKVQPAELEDSGVYFCASSQEGENSPGHNEQFFGPGTRLTVL.

This clonotype came up a few times. This rearrangement joins TRBV4-3 to TRBJ2-3, with 15 bases matching TRBD2. The CDR3 contains 19 residues. Trimming at V came to 1 base and at J to 3 bases, leaving 8 bases not matched to a gene. The germline gives CDR1 LGHNA, CDR2 YSLEER. The CDR3, as DNA: TGCGCCAGCAGCCAAGTGTCAGGACTAGCGGGAGGGGCGACAGATACGCAGTATTTT. Residues: CASSQVSGLAGGATDTQYF.

This clonotype was counted only a few times. The genes are TRBV28 and TRBJ2-7; 8 nucleotides match TRBD1. CDR3 size: 15 residues. With 3 bases clipped from V and 5 bases from J, the junction kept 9 bases outside the gene matches. Germline CDR1 is MDHEN and CDR2 is SYDVKM. The CDR3 region has the DNA TGTGCCAGCAGTTTTGGGGCAGGGGGCGCCGACGAGCAGTACTTC. It encodes CASSFGAGGADEQYF.

DNA of the CDR3: TGTGCCAGCAGTTACTCGCTAGCGGGGGGCGAAAACATTCAGTACTTC. Translating gives CASSYSLAGGENIQYF. This chain uses TRBV6-5 with TRBJ2-4; 11 bases fit TRBD2. The CDR3 runs 16 residues. Per germline, CDR1 MNHEY and CDR2 SVGAGI. The ends lost 0 bases at V and 5 bases at J; junction bases unmatched: 3.

There are a few counts of this clonotype. The chain has TRBV5-6 and TRBJ2-1, with TRBD2 identical over 13 bases. This CDR3 region has 15 residues. Losses at the gene ends were 4 bases for V and 9 bases for J; bases not matched to a gene: 7. Germline V gives CDR1 SGHDT, CDR2 YYEEEE. Here the CDR3 reads CASSLLTSGRPEQFF. In DNA form, the CDR3 reads TGTGCCAGCAGCCTATTGACTAGCGGGAGGCCTGAGCAGTTCTTC.

The CDR3 loop is CASSLEGAGGNNEQFF. The DNA of the CDR3 is TGCGCCAGCAGCTTGGAAGGGGCAGGGGGTAACAATGAGCAGTTCTTC. V usage is TRBV5-1 and J usage is TRBJ2-1, with 7 bases matching TRBD1. V was clipped by 0 bases and J by 5 bases; unmatched bases: 8. CDR3 length equals 16 residues. Germline CDR1 is SGHRS and CDR2 is YFSETQ. Supplemented by reference TRBV5-1 and TRBJ2-1, the full variable domain reads KAGVTQTPRYLIKTRGQQVTLSCSPISGHRSVSWYQQTPGQGLQFLFEYFSETQRNKGNFPGRFSGRQFSNSRSEMNVSTLELGDSALYLCASSLEGAGGNNEQFFGPGTRLTVL.

Only a few counts were recorded for this clonotype. The chain employs TRBV5-5 and TRBJ2-1; possible D gene TRBD2, 5 bases. This CDR3 spans 12 amino acids. V was cut by 4 bases and J by 7 bases, with 9 bases left in between. Germline CDR1 is SGHKS and CDR2 is YYEKEE (reference sequence). The CDR3 DNA sequence: TGTGCCAGCAGCGCCACTAGTAATGAGCAGTTCTTC. It encodes CASSATSNEQFF.

V is TRBV5-1 and J is TRBJ2-7; TRBD1 matches at 7 bases. J lost 0 bases, V lost 0 bases, and 6 bases had no gene match. The CDR3 has 16 residues. CDR1 SGHRS and CDR2 YFSETQ come from the germline V gene. CDR3 residues: CASSLGRTGFSYEQYF. In DNA, the CDR3 is TGCGCCAGCAGCTTGGGACGGACAGGATTCTCCTACGAGCAGTACTTC.